This T cell receptor (beta chain) was documented in a study of cytomegalovirus exposure and HLA in healthy donors. Study-wide findings and caveats: The study labeled 150 or so TCR beta chains cytomegalovirus-associated. A reported reduction in N-insertions relative to the roughly 700-donor mean was seen in an Asian-associated ancestry cluster in a later analysis.

The PCR employed 60 Vbeta primers together with 13 Jbeta primers. In the study's own analysis: An analysis performed later counted about 80 million unique TCR beta chains (roughly 11 million of them shared). Data came from immunoSEQ multiplex PCR; TCRdb stores just in-frame clones and leaves some out. Clonal size and the V and J genes are those of that table, whereas D and trimming came from the DNA. The table includes about 130,000 clones, 77% detected once. In regard to this clone: The antigen is unknown.

Germline loops: CDR1 SGHNT, CDR2 YYREEE (reference sequence). The CDR3 covers 13 residues. V was clipped by 5 bases and J by 6 bases, with 15 bases between them. Material for sequencing was PBMCs. The chain is built from TRBV5-4 and TRBJ2-7; possible D gene TRBD2, 5 bases. The receptor comes from a male donor in good health and CMV-seropositive. The CDR3 loop reads CASSSLGRPEQYF. The DNA for the CDR3 is TGTGCCAGCAGTTCCTTAGGGAGACCCGAGCAGTACTTC.